The 11 T cell receptor beta chains below all came from one sample that was sequenced in a study of identifying expanded T cells in peripheral blood. The method was immunoSEQ multiplex PCR; TCRdb's version includes in-frame clones alone and lacks a portion of them. The sample includes about 58,000 clones, about four fifths of them seen just once. Sequenced sample: blood. The source of these receptors is a person between 18 and 69 years old in good health.

This chain joins TRBV6-1 and TRBJ2-5; 8 bases align to TRBD1. The ends lost 7 bases at V and 4 bases at J; junction bases unmatched: 8. The length of the CDR3 is 14 residues. Germline lookup yields CDR1 MNHNS and CDR2 SASEGT. CDR3 coding DNA: TGTGCCAGCAACACCGACAGGGGTTCAGAGACCCAGTACTTC. Protein sequence: CASNTDRGSETQYF.

The J gene is TRBJ2-7, the V gene TRBV19; D is tentatively TRBD1 or TRBD2 (5 bases each). V was pared by 5 bases and J by 5 bases, with 16 bases between. Germline V gene sequence: CDR1 LNHDA, CDR2 SQIVND (reference sequence). The CDR3 consists of 14 residues. In nucleotides, the CDR3 is TGTGCCAGTAGTGCTTGGGGGAGTAACGACGAGCAGTACTTC. It specifies CASSAWGSNDEQYF.

V usage is TRBV7-2 and J usage is TRBJ2-1; D is uncertain. V was shortened by 1 base and J by 2 bases, with 9 bases between the two germline ends. Germline V lookup: CDR1 SGHTA, CDR2 FQGNSA. The CDR3 covers 15 residues. The CDR3 here is CASSLDFKAYNEQFF. DNA for the CDR3: TGTGCCAGCAGCTTAGATTTCAAGGCCTACAATGAGCAGTTCTTC.

The chain combines TRBV6-5 with TRBJ2-1; 7 nucleotides align to TRBD1. The CDR3 is made up of 15 amino acids. The V gene's germline CDR1 is MNHEY and CDR2 SVGAGI. V lost 0 bases and J lost 4; bases outside the gene matches: 3. This CDR3 is CASSYSGGQYNEQFF. The CDR3 nucleotides read TGTGCCAGCAGTTACTCAGGGGGCCAATACAATGAGCAGTTCTTC.

This clone has a single count. The chain recombines TRBV5-1 with TRBJ2-2; D is ambiguous. The CDR3 has 12 amino acids. The germline V gene encodes CDR1 SGHRS and CDR2 YFSETQ. The germline V and J ends were trimmed by 0 bases and 5 bases, with 2 bases remaining between them. The CDR3 protein is CASSLDTGELFF. The CDR3 DNA reads as TGCGCCAGCAGCTTGGATACCGGGGAGCTGTTTTTT.

In this sample, this clone turned up once. Here the CDR3 reads CASSARQVSLYNEQFF. The CDR3 bases are TGTGCCAGCAGCGCCCGACAGGTATCACTCTACAATGAGCAGTTCTTC. This chain connects TRBV7-8 to TRBJ2-1, with D perhaps matching TRBD1 (6 bases). The germline V gene has CDR1 SGHVS and CDR2 FQNEAQ. V was shortened by 5 bases and J by 3 bases, with 17 bases between the two germline ends. The CDR3 totals 16 residues.

The chain is built from TRBV19 and TRBJ1-1; D remains ambiguous. Trimming took 3 bases from V and 3 from J, leaving 20 bases between them. The CDR3 covers 17 residues. From germline, CDR1 is LNHDA and CDR2 SQIVND (reference sequence). CDR3 amino acids: CASSMNPFWVSHTEAFF. The DNA for the CDR3 is TGTGCCAGTAGTATGAACCCCTTCTGGGTTAGCCACACTGAAGCTTTCTTT.

The CDR3, as DNA: TGTGCCAGCAGATCCCGCACAGATACGCAGTATTTT. Its protein product is CASRSRTDTQYF. The J gene is TRBJ2-3, the V gene TRBV11-2, with unresolved D. The CDR3 loop spans 12 amino acids. The V gene lost 6 bases and the J gene lost 1 base, with 5 bases spanning the gap. Per the germline V gene, CDR1 is SGHAT and CDR2 is FQNNGV.

The V gene is TRBV2, the J gene TRBJ1-5; D uncertain. Germline CDR1 reads SNHLY; CDR2 reads FYNNEI. V was trimmed by 2 bases and J by 0 bases, leaving 8 bases between them. The CDR3 is 15 residues long. In nucleotides, the CDR3 is TGTGCCAGCAGTGAAAACAGTAATAGCAATCAGCCCCAGCATTTT. This sequence encodes CASSENSNSNQPQHF.

V is TRBV28 and J is TRBJ1-1, with D uncertain. Germline CDR1 and CDR2: MDHEN and SYDVKM. Trimming removed 7 bases from V and 1 base from J, with 4 bases in between. The CDR3 totals 11 residues. CDR3 in DNA: TGTGCCAGCACGGCGAACACTGAAGCTTTCTTT. Its protein is CASTANTEAFF.

This chain joins TRBV5-5 and TRBJ1-1, with D unclear. The CDR3 is 13 residues long. Trimming shortened V by 1 base and J by 1 base, and 5 bases separated the two germline ends. Germline V gene lookup returns CDR1 SGHKS and CDR2 YYEKEE (reference sequence). CDR3 DNA: TGTGCCAGCAGCTTGAATCCGAACACTGAAGCTTTCTTT. Encoded protein: CASSLNPNTEAFF. The entire variable domain, with the rest obtained from reference TRBV5-5 and TRBJ1-1, is as follows: DAGVTQSPTHLIKTRGQQVTLRCSPISGHKSVSWYQQVLGQGPQFIFQYYEKEERGRGNFPDRFSARQFPNYSSELNVNALLLGDSALYLCASSLNPNTEAFFGQGTRLTVV.